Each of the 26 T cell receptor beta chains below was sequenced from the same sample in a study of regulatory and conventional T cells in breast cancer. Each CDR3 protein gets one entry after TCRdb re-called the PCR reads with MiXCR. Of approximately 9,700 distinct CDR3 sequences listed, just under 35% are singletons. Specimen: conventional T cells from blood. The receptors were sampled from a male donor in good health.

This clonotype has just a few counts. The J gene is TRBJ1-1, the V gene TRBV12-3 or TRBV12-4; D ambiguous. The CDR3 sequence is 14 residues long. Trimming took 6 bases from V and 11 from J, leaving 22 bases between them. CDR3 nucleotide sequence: TGTGCCAGCAGCTTGCTTCCGGCCTCGAAGGAGGCTTTCTTT. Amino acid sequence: CASSLLPASKEAFF.

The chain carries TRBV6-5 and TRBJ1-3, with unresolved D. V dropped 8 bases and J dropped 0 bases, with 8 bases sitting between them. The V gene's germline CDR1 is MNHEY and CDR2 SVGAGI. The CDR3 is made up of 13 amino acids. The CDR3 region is CASSIRSGNTIYF. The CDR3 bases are TGTGCCAGCTCAATTCGCTCTGGAAACACCATATATTTT.

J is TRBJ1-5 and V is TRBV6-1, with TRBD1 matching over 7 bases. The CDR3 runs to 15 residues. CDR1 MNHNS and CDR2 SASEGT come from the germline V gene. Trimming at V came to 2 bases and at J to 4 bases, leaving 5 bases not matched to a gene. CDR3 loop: CASSETKTGNQPQHF. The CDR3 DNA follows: TGTGCCAGCAGTGAAACAAAGACAGGGAATCAGCCCCAGCATTTT.

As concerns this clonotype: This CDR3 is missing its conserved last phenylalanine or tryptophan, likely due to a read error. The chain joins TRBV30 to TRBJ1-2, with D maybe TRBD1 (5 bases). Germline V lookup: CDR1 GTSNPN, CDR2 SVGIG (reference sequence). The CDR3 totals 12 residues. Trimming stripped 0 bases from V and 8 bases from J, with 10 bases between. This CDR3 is CAWSVWGTGYTL. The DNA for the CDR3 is TGTGCCTGGAGTGTATGGGGGACCGGCTACACCCTC.

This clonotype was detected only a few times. CDR3 residues: CASSLVTGTGFTKAYNEQFF. The CDR3 bases are TGTGCCAGCAGCTTAGTTACCGGGACAGGGTTTACAAAGGCGTACAATGAGCAGTTCTTC. The gene calls are TRBV7-2 and TRBJ2-1, with 9 nucleotides matching TRBD1. The CDR3 has 20 amino acids. From germline, CDR1 is SGHTA and CDR2 FQGNSA. The V segment lost 1 base and the J segment 4 bases; nucleotides outside the gene matches: 17.

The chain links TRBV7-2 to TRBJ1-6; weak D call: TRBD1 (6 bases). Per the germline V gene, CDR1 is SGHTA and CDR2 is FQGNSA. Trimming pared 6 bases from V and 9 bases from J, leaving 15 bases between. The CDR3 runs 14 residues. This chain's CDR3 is CASRRGGDLSPLHF. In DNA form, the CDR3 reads TGTGCCAGCAGACGAGGGGGTGATCTTTCACCCCTCCACTTT. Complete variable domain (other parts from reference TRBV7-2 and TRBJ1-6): GAGVSQSPSNKVTEKGKDVELRCDPISGHTALYWYRQSLGQGLEFLIYFQGNSAPDKSGLPSDRFSAERTGGSVSTLTIQRTQQEDSAVYLCASRRGGDLSPLHFGNGTRLTVT.

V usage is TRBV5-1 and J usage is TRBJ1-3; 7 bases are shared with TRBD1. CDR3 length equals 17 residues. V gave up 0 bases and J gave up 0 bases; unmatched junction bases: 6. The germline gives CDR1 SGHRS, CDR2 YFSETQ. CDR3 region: CASSLGPGQRSGNTIYF. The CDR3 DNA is TGCGCCAGCAGCTTGGGACCGGGACAGCGCTCTGGAAACACCATATATTTT.

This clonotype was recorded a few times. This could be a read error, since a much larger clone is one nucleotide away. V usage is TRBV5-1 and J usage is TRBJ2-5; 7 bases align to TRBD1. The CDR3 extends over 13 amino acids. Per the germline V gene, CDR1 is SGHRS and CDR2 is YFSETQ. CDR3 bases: TGCGCCAACAGCTCAGGGGGAGAAGAGATCCAGTACTTC. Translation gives CANSSGGEEIQYF. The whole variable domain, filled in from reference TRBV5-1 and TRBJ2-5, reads KAGVTQTPRYLIKTRGQQVTLSCSPISGHRSVSWYQQTPGQGLQFLFEYFSETQRNKGNFPGRFSGRQFSNSRSEMNVSTLELGDSALYLCANSSGGEEIQYFGPGTRLLVL.

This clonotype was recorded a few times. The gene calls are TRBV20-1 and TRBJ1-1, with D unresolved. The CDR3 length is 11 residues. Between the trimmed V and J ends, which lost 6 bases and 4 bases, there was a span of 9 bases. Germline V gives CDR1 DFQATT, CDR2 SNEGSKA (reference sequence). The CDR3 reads CSAERTTEAFF. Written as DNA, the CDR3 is TGCAGTGCCGAGAGGACCACTGAAGCTTTCTTT.

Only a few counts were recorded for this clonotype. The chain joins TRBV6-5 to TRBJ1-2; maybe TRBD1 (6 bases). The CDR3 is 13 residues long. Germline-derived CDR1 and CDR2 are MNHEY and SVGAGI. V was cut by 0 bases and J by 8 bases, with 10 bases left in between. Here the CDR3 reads CASSYSRQGGYTF. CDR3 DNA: TGTGCCAGCAGTTACTCGAGGCAGGGGGGCTACACCTTC.

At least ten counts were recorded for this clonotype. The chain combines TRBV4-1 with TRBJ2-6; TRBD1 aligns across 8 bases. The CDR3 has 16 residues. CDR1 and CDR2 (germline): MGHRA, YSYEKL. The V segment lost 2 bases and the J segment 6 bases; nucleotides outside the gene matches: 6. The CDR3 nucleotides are TGCGCCAGCAGCCAATCCGGACAGGGAAAGGCCAACGTCCTGACTTTC. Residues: CASSQSGQGKANVLTF.

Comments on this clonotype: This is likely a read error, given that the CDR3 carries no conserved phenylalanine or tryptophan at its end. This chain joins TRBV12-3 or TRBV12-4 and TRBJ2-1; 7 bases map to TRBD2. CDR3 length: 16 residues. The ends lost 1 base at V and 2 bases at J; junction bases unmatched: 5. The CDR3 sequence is CASSLGGAGPYNEQFL. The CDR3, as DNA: TGTGCCAGCAGTTTAGGGGGAGCGGGGCCCTACAATGAGCAGTTCCTC.

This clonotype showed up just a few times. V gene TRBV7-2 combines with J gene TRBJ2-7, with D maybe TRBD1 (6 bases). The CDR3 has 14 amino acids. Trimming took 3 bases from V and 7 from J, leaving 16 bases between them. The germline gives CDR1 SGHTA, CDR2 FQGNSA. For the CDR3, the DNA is TGTGCCAGCAGCTTCTGGGGGCAAGCACGAGAGCAGTACTTC. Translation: CASSFWGQAREQYF.

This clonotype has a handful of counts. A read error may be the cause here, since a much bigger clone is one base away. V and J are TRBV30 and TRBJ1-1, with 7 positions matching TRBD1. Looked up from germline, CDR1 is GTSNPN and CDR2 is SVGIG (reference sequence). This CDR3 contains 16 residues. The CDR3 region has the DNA TGTGCCTGGAGTGTATACAGGGGAGGCAAAGGGACTGAAGCTCTCTTT. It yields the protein CAWSVYRGGKGTEALF. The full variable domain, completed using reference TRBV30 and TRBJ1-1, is SQTIHQWPATLVQPVGSPLSLECTVEGTSNPNLYWYRQAAGRGLQLLFYSVGIGQISSEVPQNLSASRPQDRQFILSSKKLLLSDSGFYLCAWSVYRGGKGTEALFGQGTRLTVV.

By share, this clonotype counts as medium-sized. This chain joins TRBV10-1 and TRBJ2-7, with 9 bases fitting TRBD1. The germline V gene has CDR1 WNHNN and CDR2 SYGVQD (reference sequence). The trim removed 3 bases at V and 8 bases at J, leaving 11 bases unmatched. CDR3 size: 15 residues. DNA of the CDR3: TGCGCCAGCAGTGACGCCGGGACAGGGAATCGTCAGCAGTACTTC. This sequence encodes CASSDAGTGNRQQYF.

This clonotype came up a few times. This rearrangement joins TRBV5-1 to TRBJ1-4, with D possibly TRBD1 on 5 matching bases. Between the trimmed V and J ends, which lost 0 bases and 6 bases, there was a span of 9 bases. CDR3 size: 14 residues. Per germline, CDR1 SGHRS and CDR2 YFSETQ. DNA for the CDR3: TGCGCCAGCAGCTTGGGACAGAAGGATGAAAAACTGTTTTTT. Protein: CASSLGQKDEKLFF.

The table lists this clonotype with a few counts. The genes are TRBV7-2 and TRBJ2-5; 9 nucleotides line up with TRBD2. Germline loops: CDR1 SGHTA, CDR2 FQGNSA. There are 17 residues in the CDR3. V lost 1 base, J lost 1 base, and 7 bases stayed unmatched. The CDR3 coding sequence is TGTGCCAGCAGCTTAGTAGGTCTTAGCGGGGGCCAAGAGACCCAGTACTTC. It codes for CASSLVGLSGGQETQYF. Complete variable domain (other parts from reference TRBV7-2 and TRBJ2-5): GAGVSQSPSNKVTEKGKDVELRCDPISGHTALYWYRQSLGQGLEFLIYFQGNSAPDKSGLPSDRFSAERTGGSVSTLTIQRTQQEDSAVYLCASSLVGLSGGQETQYFGPGTRLLVL.

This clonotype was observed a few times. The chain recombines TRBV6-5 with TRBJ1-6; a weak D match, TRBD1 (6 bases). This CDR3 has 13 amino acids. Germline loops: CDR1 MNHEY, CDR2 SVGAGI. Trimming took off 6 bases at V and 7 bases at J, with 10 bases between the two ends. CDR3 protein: CASRAGENSPLHF. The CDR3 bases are TGTGCCAGCAGGGCAGGGGAAAATTCACCCCTCCACTTT.

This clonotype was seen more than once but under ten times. In DNA form, the CDR3 reads TGTGCCAGCAGCTTCCGGGACTCGAATCAGCCCCAGCATTTT. Amino acid sequence: CASSFRDSNQPQHF. The chain combines TRBV7-9 with TRBJ1-5, with D perhaps matching TRBD1 (5 bases). Trimming left V 3 bases short and J 4 bases short, with 10 bases between. CDR1 SEHNR and CDR2 FQNEAQ come from the germline V gene (reference sequence). The CDR3 contains 14 residues.

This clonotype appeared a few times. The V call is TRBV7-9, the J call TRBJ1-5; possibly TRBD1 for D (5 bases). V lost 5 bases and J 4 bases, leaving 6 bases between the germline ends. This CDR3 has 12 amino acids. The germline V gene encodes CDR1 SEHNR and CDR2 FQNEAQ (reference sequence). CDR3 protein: CASSGGNQPQHF. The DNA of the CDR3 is TGTGCCAGCAGCGGGGGAAATCAGCCCCAGCATTTT.

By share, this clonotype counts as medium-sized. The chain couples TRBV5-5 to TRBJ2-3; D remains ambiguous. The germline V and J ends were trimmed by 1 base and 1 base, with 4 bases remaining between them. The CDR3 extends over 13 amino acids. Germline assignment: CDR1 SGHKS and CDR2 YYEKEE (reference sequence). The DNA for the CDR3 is TGTGCCAGCAGCTTGCATCGCACAGATACGCAGTATTTT. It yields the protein CASSLHRTDTQYF. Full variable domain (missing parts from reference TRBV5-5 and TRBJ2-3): DAGVTQSPTHLIKTRGQQVTLRCSPISGHKSVSWYQQVLGQGPQFIFQYYEKEERGRGNFPDRFSARQFPNYSSELNVNALLLGDSALYLCASSLHRTDTQYFGPGTRLTVL.

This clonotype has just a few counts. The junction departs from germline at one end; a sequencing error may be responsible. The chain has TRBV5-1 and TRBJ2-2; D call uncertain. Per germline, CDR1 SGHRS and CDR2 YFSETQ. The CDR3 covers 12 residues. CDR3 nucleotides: TGTGCCAGCAGCTCGCGGACCGGGGAGCTGTTTTTT. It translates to CASSSRTGELFF.

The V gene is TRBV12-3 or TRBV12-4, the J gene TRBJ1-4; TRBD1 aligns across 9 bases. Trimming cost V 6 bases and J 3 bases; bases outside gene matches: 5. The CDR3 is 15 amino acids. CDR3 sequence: CASSYRDRANEKLFF. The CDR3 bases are TGTGCCAGCAGCTACCGGGACAGGGCTAATGAAAAACTGTTTTTT.

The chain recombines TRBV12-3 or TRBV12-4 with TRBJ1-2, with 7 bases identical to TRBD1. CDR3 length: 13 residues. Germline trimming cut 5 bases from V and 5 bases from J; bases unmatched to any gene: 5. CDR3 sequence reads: CASSADRLYGYTF. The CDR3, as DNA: TGTGCCAGCAGTGCGGACAGGCTTTATGGCTACACCTTC.

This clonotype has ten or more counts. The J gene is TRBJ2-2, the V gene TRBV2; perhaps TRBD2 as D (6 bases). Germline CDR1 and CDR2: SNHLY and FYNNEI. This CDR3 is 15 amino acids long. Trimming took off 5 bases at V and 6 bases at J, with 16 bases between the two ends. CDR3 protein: CASSMRDAFSGELFF. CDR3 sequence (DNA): TGTGCCAGCAGTATGCGGGACGCTTTCTCCGGGGAGCTGTTTTTT.

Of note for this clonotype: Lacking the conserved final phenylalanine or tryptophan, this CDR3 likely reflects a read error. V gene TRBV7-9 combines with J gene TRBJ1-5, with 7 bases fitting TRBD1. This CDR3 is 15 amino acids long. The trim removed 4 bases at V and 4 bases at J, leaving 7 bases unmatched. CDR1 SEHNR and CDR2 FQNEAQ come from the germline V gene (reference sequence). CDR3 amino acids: CASSSTGDENQPQHS. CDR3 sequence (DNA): TGTGCCAGCAGCTCCACAGGGGACGAGAATCAGCCCCAGCATTCT.